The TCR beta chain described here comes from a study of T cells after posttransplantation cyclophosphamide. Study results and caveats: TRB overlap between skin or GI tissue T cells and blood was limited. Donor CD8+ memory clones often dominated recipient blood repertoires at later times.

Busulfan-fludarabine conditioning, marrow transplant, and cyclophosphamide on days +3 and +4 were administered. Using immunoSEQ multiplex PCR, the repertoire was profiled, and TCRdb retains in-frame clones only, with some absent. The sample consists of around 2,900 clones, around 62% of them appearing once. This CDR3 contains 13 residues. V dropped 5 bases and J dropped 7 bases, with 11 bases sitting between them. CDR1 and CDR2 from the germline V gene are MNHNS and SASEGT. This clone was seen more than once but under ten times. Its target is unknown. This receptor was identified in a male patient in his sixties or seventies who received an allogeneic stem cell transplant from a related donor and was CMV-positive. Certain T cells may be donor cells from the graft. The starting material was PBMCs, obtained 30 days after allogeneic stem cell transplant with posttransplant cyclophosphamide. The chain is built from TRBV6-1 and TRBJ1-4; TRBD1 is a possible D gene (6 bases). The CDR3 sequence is CASSLNRVEKLFF. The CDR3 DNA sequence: TGTGCCAGCAGTCTCAACAGGGTTGAAAAACTGTTTTTT.